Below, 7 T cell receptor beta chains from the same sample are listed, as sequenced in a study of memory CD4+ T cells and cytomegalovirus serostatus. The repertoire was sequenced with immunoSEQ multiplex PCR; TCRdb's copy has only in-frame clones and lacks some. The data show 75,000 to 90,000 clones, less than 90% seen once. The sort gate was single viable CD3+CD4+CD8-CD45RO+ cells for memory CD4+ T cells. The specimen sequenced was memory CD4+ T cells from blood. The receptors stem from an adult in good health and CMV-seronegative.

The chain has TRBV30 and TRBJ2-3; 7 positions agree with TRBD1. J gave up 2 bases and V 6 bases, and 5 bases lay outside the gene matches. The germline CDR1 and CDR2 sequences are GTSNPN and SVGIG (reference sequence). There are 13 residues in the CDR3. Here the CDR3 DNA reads TGTGCCTGTACGGGACAGTTCACAGATACGCAGTATTTT. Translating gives CACTGQFTDTQYF.

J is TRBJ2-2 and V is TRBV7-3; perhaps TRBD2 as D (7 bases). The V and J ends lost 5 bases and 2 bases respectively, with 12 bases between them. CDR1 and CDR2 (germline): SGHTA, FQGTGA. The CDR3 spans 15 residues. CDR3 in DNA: TGTGCCAGCAGCCAAGGGGGGGGTAACACCGGGGAGCTGTTTTTT. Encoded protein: CASSQGGGNTGELFF.

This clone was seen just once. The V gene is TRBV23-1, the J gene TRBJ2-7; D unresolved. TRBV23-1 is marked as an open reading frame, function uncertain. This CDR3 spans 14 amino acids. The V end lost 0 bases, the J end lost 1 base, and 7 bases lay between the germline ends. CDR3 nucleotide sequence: TGCGCCAGCAGTCAATCTCTCCCGTCCTACGAGCAGTACTTC. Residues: CASSQSLPSYEQYF.

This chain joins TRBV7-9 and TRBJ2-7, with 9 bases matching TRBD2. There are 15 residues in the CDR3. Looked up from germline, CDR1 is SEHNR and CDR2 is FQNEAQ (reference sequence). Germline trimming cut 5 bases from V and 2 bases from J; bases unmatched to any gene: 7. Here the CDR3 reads CASSALLAGPYEQYF. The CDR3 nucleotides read TGTGCCAGCAGCGCCCTACTAGCGGGTCCCTACGAGCAGTACTTC.

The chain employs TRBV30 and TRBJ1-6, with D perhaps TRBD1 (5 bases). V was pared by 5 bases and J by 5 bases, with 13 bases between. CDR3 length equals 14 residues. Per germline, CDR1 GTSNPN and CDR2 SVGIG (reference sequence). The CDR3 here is CAWGRDGDNSPLHF. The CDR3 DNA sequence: TGTGCCTGGGGACGGGACGGTGATAATTCACCCCTCCACTTT.

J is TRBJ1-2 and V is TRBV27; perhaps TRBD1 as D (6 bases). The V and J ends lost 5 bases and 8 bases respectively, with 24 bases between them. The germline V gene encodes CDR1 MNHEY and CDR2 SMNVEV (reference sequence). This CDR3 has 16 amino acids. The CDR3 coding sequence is TGTGCCAGCAGTCCGAACGGACAGTTTTGGGAGGAGGGCTACACCTTC. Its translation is CASSPNGQFWEEGYTF.

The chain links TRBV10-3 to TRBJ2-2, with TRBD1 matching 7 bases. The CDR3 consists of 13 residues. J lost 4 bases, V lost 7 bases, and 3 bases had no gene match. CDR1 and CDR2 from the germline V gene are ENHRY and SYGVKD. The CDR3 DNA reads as TGTGCCATCAAGGGGGCCCTCACCGGGGAGCTGTTTTTT. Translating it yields CAIKGALTGELFF.